The 9 T cell receptor beta chains given below trace back to one sample, sequenced in a study of T cell repertoires in cytomegalovirus infection. TCRdb recomputed calls from the reads with MiXCR, one row per CDR3 protein. The sample carries around 130,000 distinct CDR3 sequences, 7% to 9.5% recorded once. Sample: PBMCs. These receptors came from a human donor in good health (CMV status not recorded). Some clones in this sample may be carry-over from other donors' samples.

The V call is TRBV9, the J call TRBJ2-5; a possible D gene is TRBD2 (6 bases). V was shortened by 4 bases and J by 5 bases, with 18 bases between the two germline ends. Germline loops: CDR1 SGDLS, CDR2 YYNGEE. CDR3 length: 15 amino acids. CDR3 sequence (DNA): TGTGCCAGCAGCACCTCGGCGGGGTACGCGGAGACCCAGTACTTC. It codes for CASSTSAGYAETQYF. Full variable domain (rest looked up from reference TRBV9 and TRBJ2-5): DSGVTQTPKHLITATGQRVTLRCSPRSGDLSVYWYQQSLDQGLQFLIQYYNGEERAKGNILERFSAQQFPDLHSELNLSSLELGDSALYFCASSTSAGYAETQYFGPGTRLLVL.

The chain uses TRBV10-3 and TRBJ1-1; D unresolved. The CDR3 totals 11 residues. The germline V and J ends were trimmed by 8 bases and 8 bases, with 12 bases remaining between them. CDR1 and CDR2 (germline): ENHRY, SYGVKD. The DNA for the CDR3 is TGTGCCATCCGGCAGGAGGCCGAAGCTTTCTTT. Its protein product is CAIRQEAEAFF.

In this sample, this clonotype turned up many times. The chain recombines TRBV7-2 with TRBJ2-7; D perhaps matches TRBD2 (5 bases). CDR3 length: 13 residues. Per the germline V gene, CDR1 is SGHTA and CDR2 is FQGNSA. V was pared by 6 bases and J by 5 bases, with 14 bases between. The CDR3 bases are TGTGCCAGCAGTTATAAAGACTACGACGAGCAGTACTTC. This gives the protein CASSYKDYDEQYF.

This chain uses TRBV5-1 with TRBJ1-2; 8 nucleotides agree with TRBD1. The CDR3 loop spans 15 amino acids. Unmatched junction bases numbered 7, after V lost 0 bases and J lost 6 bases. Germline assignment: CDR1 SGHRS and CDR2 YFSETQ. In nucleotides, the CDR3 is TGCGCCAGCAGCTTGGACCCTCGGACAGGGAATGGCTACACCTTC. It specifies CASSLDPRTGNGYTF.

Notes on this clonotype: Given a much more abundant clone one base away, this may be a read error. The J gene is TRBJ2-4, the V gene TRBV19, with a weak D call TRBD1 (5 bases). Germline V gene sequence: CDR1 LNHDA, CDR2 SQIVND (reference sequence). The CDR3 consists of 15 residues. Trimming removed 6 bases from V and 3 bases from J, with 15 bases in between. In DNA form, the CDR3 reads TGTGCCAGTAGCTTCGACAGCCGAGACAAAAACATTCAGTACTTC. Translating it yields CASSFDSRDKNIQYF. The full variable domain, completed using reference TRBV19 and TRBJ2-4, is DGGITQSPKYLFRKEGQNVTLSCEQNLNHDAMYWYRQDPGQGLRLIYYSQIVNDFQKGDIAEGYSVSREKKESFPLTVTSAQKNPTAFYLCASSFDSRDKNIQYFGAGTRLSVL.

This clonotype was seen many times. The V and J genes are TRBV20-1 and TRBJ2-7, with 9 positions matching TRBD2. In germline, CDR1 is DFQATT, CDR2 SNEGSKA (reference sequence). V lost 6 bases to trimming and J lost 6 bases; unmatched junction nucleotides: 15. This CDR3 comprises 15 residues. In DNA form, the CDR3 reads TGCAGTGCCCGAGGGCGGGCTAGCGGGGCGCTCGAGCAGTACTTC. Translation gives CSARGRASGALEQYF.

This clonotype has only a few counts. This chain connects TRBV3-1 to TRBJ2-5; TRBD2 might be the D (5 bases). Germline-derived CDR1 and CDR2 are LGHDT and YNNKEL (reference sequence). The V and J ends lost 1 base and 2 bases respectively, with 5 bases between them. The CDR3 sequence is 13 residues long. The CDR3 loop is CASSQAGQETQYF. The CDR3 DNA reads TGTGCCAGCAGCCAAGCGGGGCAAGAGACCCAGTACTTC.

This clonotype was recorded at least ten times. The chain carries TRBV28 and TRBJ1-5, with TRBD1 matching over 7 bases. CDR3 length equals 15 residues. V dropped 7 bases and J dropped 4; count of bases not matched to a gene: 10. Germline CDR1 MDHEN, CDR2 SYDVKM. The CDR3 sequence: CASTVPSGGNQPQHF. For the CDR3, the DNA is TGTGCCAGCACCGTACCCTCAGGGGGTAATCAGCCCCAGCATTTT.

This clonotype was observed at least ten times. The chain uses TRBV25-1 and TRBJ2-7; D not resolved. CDR1 is MGHDK, CDR2 SYGVNS, per germline. This CDR3 has 12 residues. Trimming removed 2 bases at V and 3 bases at J, with 5 bases between. The CDR3 loop reads CASSENGYEQYF. The CDR3 DNA reads as TGTGCCAGCAGTGAAAATGGCTACGAGCAGTACTTC.